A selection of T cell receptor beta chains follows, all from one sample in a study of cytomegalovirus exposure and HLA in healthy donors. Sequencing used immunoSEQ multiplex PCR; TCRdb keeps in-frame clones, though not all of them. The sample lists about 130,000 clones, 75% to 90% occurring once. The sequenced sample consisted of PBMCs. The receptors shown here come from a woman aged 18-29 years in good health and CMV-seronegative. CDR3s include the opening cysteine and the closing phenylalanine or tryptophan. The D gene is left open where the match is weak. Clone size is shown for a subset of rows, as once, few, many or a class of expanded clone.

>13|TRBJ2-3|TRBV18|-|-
TGTGCCAGCTCACTGGAGGGCTTTAATACGCAGTATTTT
CASSLEGFNTQYF
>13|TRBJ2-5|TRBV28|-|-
TGTGCCAGCAGTCTGGACTGGGCTGGGACCCAGTACTTC
CASSLDWAGTQYF
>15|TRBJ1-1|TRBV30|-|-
TGTGCCTGGAGCTTCTGGTCGGGAGGGGACACTGAAGCTTTCTTT
CAWSFWSGGDTEAFF
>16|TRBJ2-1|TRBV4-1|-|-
TGCGCCAGCAGCCCATCACAATCGTCACTAGAAGATGAGCAGTTCTTC
CASSPSQSSLEDEQFF
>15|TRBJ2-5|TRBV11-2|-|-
TGTGCCAGCAGCCCCCCCCCAGGATCCGGAGAGACCCAGTACTTC
CASSPPPGSGETQYF
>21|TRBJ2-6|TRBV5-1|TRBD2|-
TGCGCCAGCAGCTTTTTAGAGTGGGAGGGTCCTGTTCTATCTGGGGCCAACGTCCTGACTTTC
CASSFLEWEGPVLSGANVLTF
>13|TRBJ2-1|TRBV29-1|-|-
TGCAGCGTTGAAGATTCCCTCGACAATGAGCAGTTCTTC
CSVEDSLDNEQFF
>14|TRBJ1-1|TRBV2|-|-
TGTGCCAGCAGTTTCGGGGGGGAGAACACTGAAGCTTTCTTT
CASSFGGENTEAFF
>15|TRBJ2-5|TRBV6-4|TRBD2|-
TGTGCCAGCAGTCCGACTAGCGGGGGCCAAGAGACCCAGTACTTC
CASSPTSGGQETQYF
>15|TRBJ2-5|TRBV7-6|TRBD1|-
TGTGCCAGCAGCTTAAACAGGGGGAACCAAGAGACCCAGTACTTC
CASSLNRGNQETQYF
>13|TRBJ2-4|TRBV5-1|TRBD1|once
TGCGCCAGCAGCTTCCAGGGGGAGAACATTCAGTACTTC
CASSFQGENIQYF
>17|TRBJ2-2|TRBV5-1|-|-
TGCGCCAGCAGCTTGTTTTTCGGGTCCGAAAACACCGGGGAGCTGTTTTTT
CASSLFFGSENTGELFF
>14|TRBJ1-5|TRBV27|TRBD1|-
TGTGCCAGCAGTTTATCTGGGACAGGGGTGGCCCAGCATTTT
CASSLSGTGVAQHF
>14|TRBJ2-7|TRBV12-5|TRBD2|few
TGTGCTAGTTCCACGGCGGGAGGGCTGAACGAGCAGTACTTC
CASSTAGGLNEQYF
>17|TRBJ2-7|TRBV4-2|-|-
TGTGCCAGCGGCCAAGTATTCTTTTTTGGCGGCGTCTACGAGCAGTACTTC
CASGQVFFFGGVYEQYF
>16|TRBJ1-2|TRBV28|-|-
TGTGCCAGCAGTTTAAAATCGGGGAAGGCCATGGAAGGCTACACCTTC
CASSLKSGKAMEGYTF
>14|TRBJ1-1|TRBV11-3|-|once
TGTGCCAGCAGCTTGAGATCGGAGGACACTGAAGCTTTCTTT
CASSLRSEDTEAFF
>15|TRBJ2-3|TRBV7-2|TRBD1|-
TGTGCCAGCAGCTTAGGGACAGGGGAGGCAGATACGCAGTATTTT
CASSLGTGEADTQYF
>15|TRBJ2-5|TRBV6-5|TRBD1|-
TGTGCCAGCAGAAGAGGACAGGGCCAAGGGGAGACCCAGTACTTC
CASRRGQGQGETQYF
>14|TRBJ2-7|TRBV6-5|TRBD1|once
TGTGCCAGCAGTTCCATCGGACAGGGGTACGAGCAGTACTTC
CASSSIGQGYEQYF
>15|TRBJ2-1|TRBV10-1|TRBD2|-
TGCGCCAGCAGCTATCTAGCGGGAGGAGGTCATGAGCAGTTCTTC
CASSYLAGGGHEQFF
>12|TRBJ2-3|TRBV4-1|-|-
TGCGCCAGCAGCCAAGCGGCAGATACGCAGTATTTT
CASSQAADTQYF
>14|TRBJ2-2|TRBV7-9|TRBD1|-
TGTGCCAGCAGGACAGGGGTGCGCACCGGGGAGCTGTTTTTT
CASRTGVRTGELFF
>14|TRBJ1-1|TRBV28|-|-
TGTGCCAGCAGTTTGGAGCTTTTGAACACTGAAGCTTTCTTT
CASSLELLNTEAFF
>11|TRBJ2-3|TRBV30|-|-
TGTGCCTGGACGGGGACAGATACGCAGTATTTT
CAWTGTDTQYF
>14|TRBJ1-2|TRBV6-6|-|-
TGTGCCAGCAGCCCTACAGCCTGGAACTATGGCTACACCTTC
CASSPTAWNYGYTF
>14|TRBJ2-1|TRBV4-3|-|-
TGCGCCAGCAGCCCCGAGCCAGGAGGCGATGAGCAGTTCTTC
CASSPEPGGDEQFF
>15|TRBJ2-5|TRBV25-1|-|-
TGTGCCAGCAGTGGTAGCGGTCTGTACCAAGAGACCCAGTACTTC
CASSGSGLYQETQYF
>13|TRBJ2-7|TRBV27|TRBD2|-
TGTGCCAGCAGTTTGGGACTAGCTAGCGAGCAGTACTTC
CASSLGLASEQYF
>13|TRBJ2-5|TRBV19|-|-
TGTGCCAGTAGTATAGATAAGGGGGGGGCCCAGTACTTC
CASSIDKGGAQYF
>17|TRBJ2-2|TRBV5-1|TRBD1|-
TGCGCCAGCAGCTGGCCCTCCGGGACAGGAGCCCCCGGGGAGCTGTTTTTT
CASSWPSGTGAPGELFF
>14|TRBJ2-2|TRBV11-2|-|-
TGTGCCAGCAGCTCATCGAGGAGGACCGGGGAGCTGTTTTTT
CASSSSRRTGELFF
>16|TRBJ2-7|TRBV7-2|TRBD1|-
TGTGCCAGCAGCTTAATTTCCGGACAGGGCTTTTGGGAGCAGTACTTC
CASSLISGQGFWEQYF
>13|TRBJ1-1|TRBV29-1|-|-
TGCAGCGTTGAAAACCGGGGGAACACTGAAGCTTTCTTT
CSVENRGNTEAFF
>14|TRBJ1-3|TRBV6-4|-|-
TGTGCCAGCAGTTCTGACAGCTCTGGAAACACCATATATTTT
CASSSDSSGNTIYF
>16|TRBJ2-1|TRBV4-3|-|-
TGCGCCAGCAGCCAAGATCGATCGGGCGGGATAGGGGAGCAGTTCTTC
CASSQDRSGGIGEQFF
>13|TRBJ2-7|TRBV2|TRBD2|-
TGTGCCAGCAAGCGGGAGGGCCTCTACGAGCAGTACTTC
CASKREGLYEQYF
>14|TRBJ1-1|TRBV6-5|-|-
TGTGCCAGCAGTTACTCGAACAGAAACACTGAAGTTTTCTTT
CASSYSNRNTEVFF
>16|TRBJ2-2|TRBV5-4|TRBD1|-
TGTGCCAGCAGCCCGGGGGACAGGATTAACACCGGGGAGCTGTTTTTT
CASSPGDRINTGELFF
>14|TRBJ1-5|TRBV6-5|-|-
TGTGCCAGCAGTTACTCTACAGGCAATCAGCCCCAGCATTTT
CASSYSTGNQPQHF
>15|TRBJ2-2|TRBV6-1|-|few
TGTGCCAGCAGTCACAGGGTTAGCGACACCGGGGAGCTGTTTTTT
CASSHRVSDTGELFF
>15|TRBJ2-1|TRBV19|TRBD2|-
TGTGCCAGTAGTATAATAGCGGGATCGTACAATGAGCAGTTCTTC
CASSIIAGSYNEQFF
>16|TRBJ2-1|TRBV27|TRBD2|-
TGTGCCAGCAGTTTATCGAAGGGACTACAAGACAATGAGCAGTTCTTC
CASSLSKGLQDNEQFF
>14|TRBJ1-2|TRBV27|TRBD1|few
TGTGCCAGCAGGGCCAGGGACAGGGTATATGGCTACACCTTC
CASRARDRVYGYTF
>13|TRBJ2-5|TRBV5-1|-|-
TGCGCCAGCAGCCCCAACCCGGGGGAGACCCAGTACTTC
CASSPNPGETQYF
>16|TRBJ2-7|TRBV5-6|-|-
TGTGCCAGCAGCTTGGGAATCCCCTCCAGGGGGGACGAGCAGTACTTC
CASSLGIPSRGDEQYF
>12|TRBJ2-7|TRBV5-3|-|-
TGTGCCAGAAGCCTAAGTTGGTGCGAGCAGTACTTC
CARSLSWCEQYF
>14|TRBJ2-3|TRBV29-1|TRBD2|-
TGCAGCGCAACGGGACTAGCGAACACAGATACGCAGTATTTT
CSATGLANTDTQYF
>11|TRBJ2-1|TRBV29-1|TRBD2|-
TGCAGCGTTGGGGAGGGACCTGAGCAGTTCTTC
CSVGEGPEQFF
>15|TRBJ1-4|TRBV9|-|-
TGTGCCAGCAGCGTCTCGACAGTAACTAATGAAAAACTGTTTTTT
CASSVSTVTNEKLFF
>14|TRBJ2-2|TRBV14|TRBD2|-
TGTGCCAGCAAAGGACTAGCGATGACCGGGGAGCTGTTTTTT
CASKGLAMTGELFF
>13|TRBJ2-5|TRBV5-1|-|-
TGCGCCAGCAGCGTGTCAGATAAAGAGACCCAGTACTTC
CASSVSDKETQYF
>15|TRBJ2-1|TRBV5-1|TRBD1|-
TGCGCCAGCAGCTTGGCCGCAGGGGGCTACAATGAGCAGTTCTTC
CASSLAAGGYNEQFF
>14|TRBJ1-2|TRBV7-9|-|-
TGTGCCAGCAGCTTATCCGACAGAAACTATGGCTACACCTTC
CASSLSDRNYGYTF
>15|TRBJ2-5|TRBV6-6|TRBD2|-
TGTGCCAGCAGTTCTTGGACTAGCGGGAGTGAGACCCAGTACTTC
CASSSWTSGSETQYF
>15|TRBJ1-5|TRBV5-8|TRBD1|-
TGTGCCAGCAGCCCCTGGGACAGGGGCAATCAGCCCCAGCATTTT
CASSPWDRGNQPQHF
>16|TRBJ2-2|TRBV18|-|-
TGTGCCAGCTCACCACAGGGAGAGGGGAACACCGGGGAGCTGTTTTTT
CASSPQGEGNTGELFF
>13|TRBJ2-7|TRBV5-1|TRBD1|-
TGCGCCAGCAGCCGGACAGGTACTTACGAGCAGTACTTC
CASSRTGTYEQYF
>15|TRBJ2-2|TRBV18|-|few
TGTGCCAGCTCACCAAGGTCCAGCGCTACCGGGGAGCTGTTTTTT
CASSPRSSATGELFF